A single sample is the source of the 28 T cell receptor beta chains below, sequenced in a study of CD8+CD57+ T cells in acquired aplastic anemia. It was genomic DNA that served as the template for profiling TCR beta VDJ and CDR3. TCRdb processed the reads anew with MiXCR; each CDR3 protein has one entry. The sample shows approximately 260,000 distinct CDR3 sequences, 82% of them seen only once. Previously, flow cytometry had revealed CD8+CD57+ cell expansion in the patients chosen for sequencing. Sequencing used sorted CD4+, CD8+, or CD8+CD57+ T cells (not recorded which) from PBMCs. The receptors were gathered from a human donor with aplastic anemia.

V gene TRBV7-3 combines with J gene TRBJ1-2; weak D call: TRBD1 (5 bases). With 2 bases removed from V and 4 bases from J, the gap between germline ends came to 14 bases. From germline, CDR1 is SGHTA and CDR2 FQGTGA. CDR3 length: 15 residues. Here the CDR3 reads CASSLGTGGSYGYTF. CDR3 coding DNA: TGTGCCAGCAGCTTAGGGACGGGGGGTAGCTATGGCTACACCTTC.

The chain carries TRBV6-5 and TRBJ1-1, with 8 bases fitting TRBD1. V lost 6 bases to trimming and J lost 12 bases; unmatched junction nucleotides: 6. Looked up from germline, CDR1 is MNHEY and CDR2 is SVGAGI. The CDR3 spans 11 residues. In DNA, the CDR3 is TGTGCCAGCAGCGAGTGGACAGGGCCTTTCTTT. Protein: CASSEWTGPFF.

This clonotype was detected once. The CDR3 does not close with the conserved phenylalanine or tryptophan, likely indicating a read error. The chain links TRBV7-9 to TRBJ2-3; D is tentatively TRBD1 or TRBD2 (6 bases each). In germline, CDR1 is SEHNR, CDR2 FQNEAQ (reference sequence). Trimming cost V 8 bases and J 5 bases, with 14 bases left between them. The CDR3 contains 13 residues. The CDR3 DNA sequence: TGTGCCAGCGGGGACGGGGGCGGAGATACGCAGTATGGT. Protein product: CASGDGGGDTQYG.

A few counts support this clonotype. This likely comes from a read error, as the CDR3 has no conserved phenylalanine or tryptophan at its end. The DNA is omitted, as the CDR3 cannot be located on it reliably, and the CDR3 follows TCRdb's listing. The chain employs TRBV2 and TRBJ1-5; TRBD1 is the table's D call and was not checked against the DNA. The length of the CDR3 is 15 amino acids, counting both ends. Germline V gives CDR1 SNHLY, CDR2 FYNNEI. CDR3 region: CASGDGGTGTQYFHP.

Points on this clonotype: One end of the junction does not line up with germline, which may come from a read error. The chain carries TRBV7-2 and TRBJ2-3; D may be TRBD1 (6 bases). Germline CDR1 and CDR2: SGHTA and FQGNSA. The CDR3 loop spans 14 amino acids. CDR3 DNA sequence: TGTGCCAGCAGCTCAGCCGACAGGCGGCGCAGGGAAAATTTT. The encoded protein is CASSSADRRRRENF.

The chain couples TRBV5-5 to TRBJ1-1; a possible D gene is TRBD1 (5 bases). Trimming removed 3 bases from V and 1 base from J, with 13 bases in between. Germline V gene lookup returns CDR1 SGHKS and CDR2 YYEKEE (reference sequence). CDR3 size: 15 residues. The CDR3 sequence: CASSWDVSGNTEAFF. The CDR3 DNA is TGTGCCAGCAGCTGGGACGTATCAGGGAACACTGAAGCTTTCTTT.

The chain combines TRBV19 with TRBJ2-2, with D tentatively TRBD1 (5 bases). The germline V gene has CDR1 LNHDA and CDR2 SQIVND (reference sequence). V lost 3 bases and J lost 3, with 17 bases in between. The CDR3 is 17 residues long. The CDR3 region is CASSMRRQPFDTGELFF. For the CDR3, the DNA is TGTGCCAGTAGTATGCGTCGACAGCCTTTTGACACCGGGGAGCTGTTTTTT.

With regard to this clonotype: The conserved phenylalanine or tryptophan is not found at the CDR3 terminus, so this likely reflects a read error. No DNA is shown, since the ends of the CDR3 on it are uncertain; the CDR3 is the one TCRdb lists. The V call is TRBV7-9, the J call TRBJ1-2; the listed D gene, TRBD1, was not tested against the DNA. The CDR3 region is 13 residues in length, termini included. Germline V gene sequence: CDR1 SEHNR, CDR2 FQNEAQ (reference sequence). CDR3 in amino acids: CASSVGVSRNQPQ.

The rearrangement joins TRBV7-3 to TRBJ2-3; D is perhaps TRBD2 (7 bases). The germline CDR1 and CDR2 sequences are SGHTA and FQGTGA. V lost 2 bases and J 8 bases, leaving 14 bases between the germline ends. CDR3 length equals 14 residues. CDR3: CASSLAGADATQYF. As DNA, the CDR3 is TGTGCCAGCAGCTTAGCGGGGGCAGACGCTACGCAGTATTTT.

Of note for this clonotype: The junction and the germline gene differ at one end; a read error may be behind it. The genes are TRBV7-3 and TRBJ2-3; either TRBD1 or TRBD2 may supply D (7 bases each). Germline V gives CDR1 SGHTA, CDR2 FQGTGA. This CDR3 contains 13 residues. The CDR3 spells CASGSSGTEGQTF. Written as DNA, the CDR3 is TGTGCCAGCGGGTCCAGCGGGACTGAGGGACAGACCTTT.

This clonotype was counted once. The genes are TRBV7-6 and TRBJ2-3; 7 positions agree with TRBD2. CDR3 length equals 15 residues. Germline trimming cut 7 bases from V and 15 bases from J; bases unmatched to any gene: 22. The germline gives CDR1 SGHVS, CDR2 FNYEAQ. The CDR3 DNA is TGTGCCAGCACCCTAGGGAGGGTCCCCTCAGGGACCAACTATTTT. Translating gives CASTLGRVPSGTNYF.

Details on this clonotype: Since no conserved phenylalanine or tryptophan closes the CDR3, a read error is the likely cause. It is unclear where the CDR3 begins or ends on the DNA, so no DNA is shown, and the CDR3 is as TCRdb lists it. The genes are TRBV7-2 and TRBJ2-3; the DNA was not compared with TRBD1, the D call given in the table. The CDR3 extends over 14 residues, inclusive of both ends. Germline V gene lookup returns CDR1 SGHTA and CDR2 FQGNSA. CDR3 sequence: CASSLTGGDDTEYT.

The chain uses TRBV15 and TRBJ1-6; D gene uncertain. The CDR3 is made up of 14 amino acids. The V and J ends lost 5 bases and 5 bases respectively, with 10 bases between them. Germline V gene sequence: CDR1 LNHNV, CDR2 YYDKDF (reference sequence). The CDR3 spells CATSLTTDNSPLHF. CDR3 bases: TGTGCCACCAGCTTAACCACGGATAATTCACCCCTCCACTTT.

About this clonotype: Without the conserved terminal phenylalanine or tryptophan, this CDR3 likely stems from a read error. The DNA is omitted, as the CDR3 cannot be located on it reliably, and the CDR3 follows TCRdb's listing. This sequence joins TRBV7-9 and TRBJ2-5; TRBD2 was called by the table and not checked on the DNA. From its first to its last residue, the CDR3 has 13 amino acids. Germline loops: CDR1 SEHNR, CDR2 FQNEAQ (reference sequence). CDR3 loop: CASSFQTSGARDD.

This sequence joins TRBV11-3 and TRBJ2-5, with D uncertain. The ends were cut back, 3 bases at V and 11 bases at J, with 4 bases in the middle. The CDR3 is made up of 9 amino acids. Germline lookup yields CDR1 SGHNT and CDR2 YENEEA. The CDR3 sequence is CASSLGQYF. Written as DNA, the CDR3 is TGTGCCAGCAGCTTGGGACAGTACTTC.

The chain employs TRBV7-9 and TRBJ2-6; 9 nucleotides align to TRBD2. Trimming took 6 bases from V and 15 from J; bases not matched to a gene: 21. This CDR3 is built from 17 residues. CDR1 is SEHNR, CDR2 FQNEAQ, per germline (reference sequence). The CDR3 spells CASSSSGTWGETQALTF. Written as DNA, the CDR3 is TGTGCCAGCAGTTCTAGCGGGACTTGGGGAGAGACCCAGGCCCTGACTTTC.

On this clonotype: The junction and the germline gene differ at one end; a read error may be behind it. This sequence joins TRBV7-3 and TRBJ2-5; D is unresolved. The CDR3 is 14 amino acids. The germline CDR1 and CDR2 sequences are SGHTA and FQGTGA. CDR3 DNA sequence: TGTGCCACCAGCATGGGCTCCAGCCAGACGACCCAGTACTTC. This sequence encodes CATSMGSSQTTQYF.

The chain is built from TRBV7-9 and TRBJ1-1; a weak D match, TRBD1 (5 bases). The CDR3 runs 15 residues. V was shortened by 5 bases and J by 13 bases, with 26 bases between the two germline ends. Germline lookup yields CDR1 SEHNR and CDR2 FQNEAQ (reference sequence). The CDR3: CASSLDGAGRAKYFF. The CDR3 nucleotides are TGTGCCAGCAGCCTAGATGGGGCAGGCCGGGCTAAGTATTTCTTT.

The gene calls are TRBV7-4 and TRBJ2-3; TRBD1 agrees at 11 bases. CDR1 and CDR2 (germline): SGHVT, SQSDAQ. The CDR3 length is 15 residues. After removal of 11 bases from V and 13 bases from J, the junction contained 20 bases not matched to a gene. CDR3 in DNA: TGTGCCGGACAGGGGGCTAGGGAGACCCAGGATTTCGAGTATTTT. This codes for CAGQGARETQDFEYF.

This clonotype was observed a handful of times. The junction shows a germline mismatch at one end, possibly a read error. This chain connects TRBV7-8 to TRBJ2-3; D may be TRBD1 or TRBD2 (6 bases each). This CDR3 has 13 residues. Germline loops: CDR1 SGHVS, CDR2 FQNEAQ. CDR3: CASGFGGTATQYF. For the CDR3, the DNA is TGTGCCAGCGGGTTCGGGGGCACAGCTACGCAGTATTTT.

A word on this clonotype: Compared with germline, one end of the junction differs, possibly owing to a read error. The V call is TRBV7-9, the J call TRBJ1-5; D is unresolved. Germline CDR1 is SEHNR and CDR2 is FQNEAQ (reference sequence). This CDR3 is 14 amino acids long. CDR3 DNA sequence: TGTGCCAGCAGCTCTCAAAGAAGCGGTCAGCGCGAGGATTTT. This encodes CASSSQRSGQREDF.

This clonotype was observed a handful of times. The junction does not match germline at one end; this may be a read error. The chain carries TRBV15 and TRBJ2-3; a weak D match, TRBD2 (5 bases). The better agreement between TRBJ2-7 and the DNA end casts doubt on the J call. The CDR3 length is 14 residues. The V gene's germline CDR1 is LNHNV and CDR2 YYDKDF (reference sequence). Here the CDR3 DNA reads TGTGCCAGCAGCATAGGGAGCGGTCACGATACGCAGTACTTC. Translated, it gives CASSIGSGHDTQYF.

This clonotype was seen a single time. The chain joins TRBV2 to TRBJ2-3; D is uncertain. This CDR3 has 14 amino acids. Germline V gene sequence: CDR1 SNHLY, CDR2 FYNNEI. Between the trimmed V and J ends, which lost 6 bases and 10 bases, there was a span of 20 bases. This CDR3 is CASSLSYSTHPQYF. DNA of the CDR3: TGTGCCAGCAGCTTGTCGTATAGTACTCATCCGCAGTATTTT.

The CDR3 region has the DNA TGTGCCAGCAGCCTAAGCGGGAGGGCCTACAATCAGCATTTT. Its translation is CASSLSGRAYNQHF. The chain has TRBV9 and TRBJ2-3; no clear D gene. The better agreement between TRBJ1-5 and the DNA end casts doubt on the J call. This CDR3 is built from 14 residues. Germline CDR1 reads SGDLS; CDR2 reads YYNGEE.

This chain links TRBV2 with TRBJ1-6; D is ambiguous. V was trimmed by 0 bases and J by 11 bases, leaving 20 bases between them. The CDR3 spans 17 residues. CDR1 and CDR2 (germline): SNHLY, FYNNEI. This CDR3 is CASSEAGSSNSFAPLHF. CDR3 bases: TGTGCCAGCAGTGAAGCGGGGAGCAGTAATTCTTTCGCACCCCTCCACTTT. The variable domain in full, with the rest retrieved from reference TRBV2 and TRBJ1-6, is EPEVTQTPSHQVTQMGQEVILRCVPISNHLYFYWYRQILGQKVEFLVSFYNNEISEKSEIFDDQFSVERPDGSNFTLKIRSTKLEDSAMYFCASSEAGSSNSFAPLHFGNGTRLTVT.

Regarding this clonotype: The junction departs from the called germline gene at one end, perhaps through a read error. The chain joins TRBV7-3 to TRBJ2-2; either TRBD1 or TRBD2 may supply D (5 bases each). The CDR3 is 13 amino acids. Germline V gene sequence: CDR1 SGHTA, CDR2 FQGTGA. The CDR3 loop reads CASSLTSAGALFF. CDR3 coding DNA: TGTGCCAGCAGCTTAACGAGCGCCGGGGCGCTGTTTTTT.

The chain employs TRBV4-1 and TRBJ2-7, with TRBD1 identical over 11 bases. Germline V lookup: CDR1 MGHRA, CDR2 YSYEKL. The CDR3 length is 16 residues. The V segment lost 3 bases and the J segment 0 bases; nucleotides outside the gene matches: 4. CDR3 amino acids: CASSHVGQGASYEQYF. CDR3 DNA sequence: TGCGCCAGCAGCCACGTAGGACAGGGGGCCTCCTACGAGCAGTACTTC.

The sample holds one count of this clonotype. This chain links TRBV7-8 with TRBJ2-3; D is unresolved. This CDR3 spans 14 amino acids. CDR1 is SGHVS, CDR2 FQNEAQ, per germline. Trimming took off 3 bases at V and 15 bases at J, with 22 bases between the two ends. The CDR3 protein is CASSFEPGPATLYF. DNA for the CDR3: TGTGCCAGCAGCTTTGAGCCAGGCCCGGCAACGCTTTATTTT.